Listed here are 3 T cell receptor beta chains from one sample, sequenced in a study of early T cells in non-severe SARS-CoV-2 infection. TCRdb re-analysed the 5' RACE reads in MiXCR, keeping a single row per CDR3 protein. The table shows around 28,000 distinct CDR3 sequences, with roughly 4% occurring only once. The sequenced sample consisted of whole blood. These receptor sequences come from an adult who was a healthcare worker with PCR-confirmed SARS-CoV-2 infection or an uninfected control (not recorded which).

This clonotype was detected a few times. This chain connects TRBV5-1 to TRBJ1-1; D not certain. Germline-derived CDR1 and CDR2 are SGHRS and YFSETQ. Trimming left V 8 bases short and J 2 bases short, with 13 bases between. This CDR3 is 13 amino acids long. For the CDR3, the DNA is TGCGCCAGTAGCCGGGAGGGTAACACTGAAGCTTTCTTT. Translation gives CASSREGNTEAFF.

This clonotype was recorded a few times. The chain has TRBV28 and TRBJ2-5; D not certain. V lost 11 bases, J lost 2 bases, and 12 bases lay in between. CDR1 MDHEN and CDR2 SYDVKM come from the germline V gene. CDR3 length: 12 amino acids. In DNA, the CDR3 is TGTGCCTTAGGGAAGCAGCAAGAGACCCAGTACTTC. This gives the protein CALGKQQETQYF.

At least ten counts were recorded for this clonotype. V gene TRBV20-1 combines with J gene TRBJ2-2; possibly TRBD2 for D (6 bases). Trimming shortened V by 2 bases and J by 2 bases, and 9 bases separated the two germline ends. Per the germline V gene, CDR1 is DFQATT and CDR2 is SNEGSKA (reference sequence). This CDR3 has 14 residues. This CDR3 is CSARPGLNTGELFF. CDR3 DNA sequence: TGCAGTGCTAGACCGGGACTTAACACCGGGGAGCTGTTTTTT.